These T cell receptor beta chains were read from a single sample in a study of Ad26.COV2.S vaccination and SARS-CoV-2 variants. Profiling relied on immunoSEQ multiplex PCR, and the TCRdb table lists in-frame clones only, not all of them. Here the sample spans 300,000 to 350,000 clones, 80% to 90% being singletons. The material was peripheral blood, obtained in a trial of Ad26.COV2.S vaccine versus placebo. The receptors here all came from a person between 18 and 65 years old who received the Ad26.COV2.S COVID-19 vaccine or a placebo. Each CDR3 is given with its conserved first and last residue. D genes are given only for firm matches. Clone size is not always given. Where it is, it says once, few, many or a class for expanded clones.

V,size,J,D,DNA,CDR3
TRBV27,NA,TRBJ1-1,TRBD1,TGTGCCAGCAGCCGTCATCCGGGACAGGGCCTGGATGGAACTGAAGCTTTCTTT,CASSRHPGQGLDGTEAFF
TRBV28,NA,TRBJ1-2,NA,TGTGCCAGCAGTTTATCGGCCGGTTCCATTGGCTACACCTTC,CASSLSAGSIGYTF
TRBV28,NA,TRBJ1-6,TRBD1,TGTGCCAGCCTAAGGGGGACAGGGAATTCACCCCTCCACTTT,CASLRGTGNSPLHF
TRBV16,NA,TRBJ2-3,TRBD1,TGTGCCAGCAGCCGGGACAGGGGGCCGGGTACGCAGTATTTT,CASSRDRGPGTQYF
TRBV18,NA,TRBJ1-1,NA,TGTGCCAGCTCACCACAAAGGCAGACAGCTAACACTGAAGCTTTCTTT,CASSPQRQTANTEAFF
TRBV7-8,NA,TRBJ1-4,NA,TGTGCCAGCAGCTTAGAGACAGGCTCTAATGAAAAACTGTTTTTT,CASSLETGSNEKLFF
TRBV9,NA,TRBJ2-5,NA,TGTGCCAGCAGCGTACTCGGGGGAGAAGTGGAGACCCAGTACTTC,CASSVLGGEVETQYF
TRBV4-2,few,TRBJ2-2,TRBD2,TGTGCCAGCAGCCAACGTAGCGGGGGGCCGAACACCGGGGAGCTGTTTTTT,CASSQRSGGPNTGELFF
TRBV6-5,NA,TRBJ2-6,NA,TGTGCCAGCAGTTACTCAGGGGCTGGGGCCAACGTCCTGACTTTC,CASSYSGAGANVLTF
TRBV2,NA,TRBJ2-7,NA,TGTGCCAGCAGCCGGAGCTCCTACGAGCAGTACTTC,CASSRSSYEQYF
TRBV5-6,NA,TRBJ1-2,NA,TGTGCCAGCAGCCTGGGGCAGGGGATCGGCTACACCTTC,CASSLGQGIGYTF
TRBV10-3,NA,TRBJ2-5,NA,TGTGCCATCGGGGGGGGACAGCAAGAGACCCAGTACTTC,CAIGGGQQETQYF
TRBV6-6,NA,TRBJ2-3,TRBD1,TGTGCCAGCAGTCAGGGGCTTGCCGGGACAGGGACAAATACGCAGTATTTT,CASSQGLAGTGTNTQYF
TRBV5-6,NA,TRBJ2-1,NA,TGTGCCAGCAGCTTACTAACAGGGAGCTCCTACAATGAGCAGTTCTTC,CASSLLTGSSYNEQFF
TRBV19,few,TRBJ1-2,NA,TGTGCCAGTAATGAGGTAGAGAGCTATGGCTACACCTTC,CASNEVESYGYTF
TRBV7-8,once,TRBJ1-1,NA,TGTGCCAGCAGCTTATCGGGGCTCCTTATGAACACTGAAGCTTTCTTT,CASSLSGLLMNTEAFF
TRBV5-6,NA,TRBJ2-1,TRBD1,TGTGCCAGCAGCTTAATCGGACAGGGGTACAATGAGCAGTTCTTC,CASSLIGQGYNEQFF
TRBV27,NA,TRBJ1-6,TRBD1,TGTGCCAGCAGTTATAGGTCGGCAGGGGGGTCCTATAATTCACCCCTCCACTTT,CASSYRSAGGSYNSPLHF
TRBV3-1/TRBV3-2,NA,TRBJ2-2,NA,TGTGCCAGCAGCCAAGGGACAGCAACCGGGGAGCTGTTTTTT,CASSQGTATGELFF
TRBV9,once,TRBJ1-2,NA,TGTGCCAGCAGCGCCACAGGGTCGGGCTATGGCTACACCTTC,CASSATGSGYGYTF
TRBV11-2,once,TRBJ2-1,TRBD1,TGTGCCAGCAGCTTCCCCAGGGGGATTGAGCAGTTCTTC,CASSFPRGIEQFF
TRBV24-1,NA,TRBJ1-1,TRBD1,TGTGCCACCAGTGCCTCGGACAGGGCGGACACTGAAGCTTTCTTT,CATSASDRADTEAFF
TRBV18,NA,TRBJ1-1,NA,TGTGCCAGCTCACCACCGATGACAGGGAACACTGAAGCTTTCTTT,CASSPPMTGNTEAFF
TRBV2,NA,TRBJ1-2,NA,TGTGCCAGCAGTCAAGAGTACTATGGCTACACCTTC,CASSQEYYGYTF
TRBV7-2,once,TRBJ2-7,TRBD1,TGTGCCAGCGGACCGGGACAGGGGGCGTTCTACGAGCAGTACTTC,CASGPGQGAFYEQYF
TRBV6-4,NA,TRBJ2-1,TRBD2,TGTGCCAGCAGTGACTCGGGACTAGGGAGCTCCTACAATGAGCAGTTCTTC,CASSDSGLGSSYNEQFF
TRBV5-1,NA,TRBJ1-2,NA,TGCGCCAGCAGCTCGACTCGGACGTCCGGTAGCTCTAACTATGGCTACACCTTC,CASSSTRTSGSSNYGYTF
TRBV19,few,TRBJ2-2,NA,TGTGCCAGTAGTGCCCGATCCGGGGGCCAGCGGGAGCTGTTTTTT,CASSARSGGQRELFF
TRBV11-2,NA,TRBJ2-5,NA,TGTGCCAGCAGCTCGGACAGTTACGAGACCCAGTACTTC,CASSSDSYETQYF
TRBV2,NA,TRBJ1-1,TRBD1,TGTGCCAGCACCTGGGACAGCTTGAACACTGAAGCTTTCTTT,CASTWDSLNTEAFF
TRBV6-5,NA,TRBJ2-2,NA,TGTGCCAGCCGGGACCATAACACCGGGGAGCTGTTTTTT,CASRDHNTGELFF
TRBV4-1,NA,TRBJ2-3,TRBD2,TGCGCCAGCAGCCAAGGAGGGCTAGCGGGAGTGTGGGATACGCAGTATTTT,CASSQGGLAGVWDTQYF
TRBV5-3,NA,TRBJ2-7,TRBD1,TGTGCCAGAAACATACTACCGGGACAGCACTTC,CARNILPGQHF
TRBV5-1,NA,TRBJ1-3,NA,TGCGCCAGCAGCTTGACGGCTTACTCTGGAAACACCATATATTTT,CASSLTAYSGNTIYF
TRBV7-3,NA,TRBJ1-1,NA,TGTGCCAGCAGCTTCCGGGTCGACACTGAAGCTTTCTTT,CASSFRVDTEAFF
TRBV27,NA,TRBJ2-7,TRBD2,TGTGCCAGCAGTATGCTAGCGGGAGGGATTGGCCACGAGCAGTACTTC,CASSMLAGGIGHEQYF
TRBV7-2,NA,TRBJ1-1,NA,TGTGCCAGCAGCTCTTCTCAGAACACTGAAGCTTTCTTT,CASSSSQNTEAFF
TRBV5-1,NA,TRBJ1-6,NA,TGCGCCAGCAGTGTATCTGGTAATTCACCCCTCCACTTT,CASSVSGNSPLHF
TRBV4-3,NA,TRBJ2-3,TRBD2,TGCGCCAGCAGCCATGGCCGGCTAGCGGCTAGCACAGATACGCAGTATTTT,CASSHGRLAASTDTQYF
TRBV5-1,NA,TRBJ2-2,TRBD2,TGCGCCAGCAGCTCCGGACTAGCGGGAGGGCCCGGGGAGCTGTTTTTT,CASSSGLAGGPGELFF
TRBV5-1,NA,TRBJ1-1,NA,TGCGCCAGCAGCTTGGAAGGGAGAGATGAAGCTTTCTTT,CASSLEGRDEAFF
TRBV28,NA,TRBJ1-4,TRBD1,TGTGCCAGCAGTTCGGGACAGTATAATGAAAAACTGTTTTTT,CASSSGQYNEKLFF
TRBV2,NA,TRBJ2-3,NA,TGTGCCAGCAGTGAGCCCCAAGCCCTGTTGGCAGATACGCAGTATTTT,CASSEPQALLADTQYF
TRBV4-3,NA,TRBJ2-7,TRBD2,TGCGCCAGCAGCCAAGGAAGGACTAGCGGGGACGAGCAGTACTTC,CASSQGRTSGDEQYF
TRBV5-4,NA,TRBJ2-1,TRBD2,TGTGCCAGCAGACTAGCGGGAGGCTCCTACAATGAGCAGTTCTTC,CASRLAGGSYNEQFF
TRBV9,NA,TRBJ2-7,TRBD1,TGTGCCAGCAGCGCGCCGGGACAGGGCTACGAGCAGTACTTC,CASSAPGQGYEQYF
TRBV2,few,TRBJ1-1,TRBD1,TGTGCCAGCAGTCGGACAGGGACTACGCGAACTGAAGCTTTCTTT,CASSRTGTTRTEAFF
TRBV6-5,once,TRBJ2-7,TRBD1,TGTGCCAGCAGTTGGGACAGGGGGGGCTACGAGCAGTACTTC,CASSWDRGGYEQYF
TRBV5-6,NA,TRBJ1-6,TRBD1,TGTGCCAGCAGCAAGACAGGGGTCGTTCGGAATTCACCCCTCCACTTT,CASSKTGVVRNSPLHF
TRBV4-1,NA,TRBJ2-1,TRBD2,TGCGCCAGCAGCCGCCGACTAGCGGGGGAGTCCTACAATGAGCAGTTCTTC,CASSRRLAGESYNEQFF
TRBV6-2/TRBV6-3,few,TRBJ2-3,NA,TGTGCCAGCAGTTATTTGGACGGCACTGGGGCAGATACGCAGTATTTT,CASSYLDGTGADTQYF
TRBV19,NA,TRBJ1-4,NA,TGTGCCAGTACCACATGGGCAACTAATGAAAAACTGTTTTTT,CASTTWATNEKLFF